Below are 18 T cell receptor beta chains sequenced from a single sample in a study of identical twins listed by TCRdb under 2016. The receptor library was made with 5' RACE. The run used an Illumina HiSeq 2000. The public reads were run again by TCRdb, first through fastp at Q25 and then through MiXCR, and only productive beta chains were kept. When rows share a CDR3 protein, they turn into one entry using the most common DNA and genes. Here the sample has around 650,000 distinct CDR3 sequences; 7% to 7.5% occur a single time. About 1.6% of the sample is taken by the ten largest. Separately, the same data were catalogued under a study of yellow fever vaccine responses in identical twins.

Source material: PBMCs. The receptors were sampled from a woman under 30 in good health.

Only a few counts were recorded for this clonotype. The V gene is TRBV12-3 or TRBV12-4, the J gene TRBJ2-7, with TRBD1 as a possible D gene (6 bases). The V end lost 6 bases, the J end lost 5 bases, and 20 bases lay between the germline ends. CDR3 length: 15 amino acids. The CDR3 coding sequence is TGTGCCAGCAGCCCTAACCCGAGCAACAGGGACGAGCAGTACGTC. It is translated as CASSPNPSNRDEQYV.

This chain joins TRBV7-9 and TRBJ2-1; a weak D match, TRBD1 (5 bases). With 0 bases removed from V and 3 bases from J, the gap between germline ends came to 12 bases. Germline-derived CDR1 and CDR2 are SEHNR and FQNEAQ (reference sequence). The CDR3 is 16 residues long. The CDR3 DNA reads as TGTGCCAGCAGCTTAGCGTTTGTAAGGGGCTACAATGAGCAGTTCTTC. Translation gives CASSLAFVRGYNEQFF. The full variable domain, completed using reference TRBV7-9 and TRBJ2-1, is DTGVSQNPRHKITKRGQNVTFRCDPISEHNRLYWYRQTLGQGPEFLTYFQNEAQLEKSRLLSDRFSAERPKGSFSTLEIQRTEQGDSAMYLCASSLAFVRGYNEQFFGPGTRLTVL.

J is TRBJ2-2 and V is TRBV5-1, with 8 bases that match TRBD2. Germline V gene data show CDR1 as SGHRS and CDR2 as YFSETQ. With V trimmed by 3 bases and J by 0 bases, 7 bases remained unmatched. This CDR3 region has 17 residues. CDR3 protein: CASSSRPGLANTGELFF. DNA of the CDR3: TGCGCCAGCAGCTCGCGGCCGGGACTAGCGAACACCGGGGAGCTGTTTTTT. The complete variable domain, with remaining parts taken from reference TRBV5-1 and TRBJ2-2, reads KAGVTQTPRYLIKTRGQQVTLSCSPISGHRSVSWYQQTPGQGLQFLFEYFSETQRNKGNFPGRFSGRQFSNSRSEMNVSTLELGDSALYLCASSSRPGLANTGELFFGEGSRLTVL.

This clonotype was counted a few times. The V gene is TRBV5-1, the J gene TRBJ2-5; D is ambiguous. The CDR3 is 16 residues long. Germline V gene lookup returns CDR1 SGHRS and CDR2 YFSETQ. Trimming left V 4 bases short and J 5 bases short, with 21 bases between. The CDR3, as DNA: TGCGCCAGCAGCCCTACTCCGACATCCCTGGGGGAGACCCAGTACTTC. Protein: CASSPTPTSLGETQYF.

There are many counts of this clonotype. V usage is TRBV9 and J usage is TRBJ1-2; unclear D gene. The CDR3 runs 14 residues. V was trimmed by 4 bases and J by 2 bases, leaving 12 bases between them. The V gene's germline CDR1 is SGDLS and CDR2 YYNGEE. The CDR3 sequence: CASSSTHGNYGYTF. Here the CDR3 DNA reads TGTGCCAGCAGCTCGACACATGGGAACTATGGCTACACCTTC.

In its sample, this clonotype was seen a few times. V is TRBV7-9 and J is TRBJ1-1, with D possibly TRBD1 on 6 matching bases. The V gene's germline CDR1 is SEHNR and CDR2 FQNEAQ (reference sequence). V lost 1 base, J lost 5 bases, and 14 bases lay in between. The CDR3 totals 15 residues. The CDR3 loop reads CASSLGSRTETEAFF. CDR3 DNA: TGTGCCAGCAGCTTAGGTTCCCGGACAGAAACTGAAGCTTTCTTT.

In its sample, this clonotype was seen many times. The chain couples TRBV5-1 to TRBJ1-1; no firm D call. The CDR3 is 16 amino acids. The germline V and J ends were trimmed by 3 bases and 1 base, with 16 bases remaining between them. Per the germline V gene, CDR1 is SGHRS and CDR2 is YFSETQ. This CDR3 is CASSSRDRSWNTEAFF. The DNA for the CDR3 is TGCGCCAGCAGCTCCCGCGATAGGAGTTGGAACACTGAAGCTTTCTTT.

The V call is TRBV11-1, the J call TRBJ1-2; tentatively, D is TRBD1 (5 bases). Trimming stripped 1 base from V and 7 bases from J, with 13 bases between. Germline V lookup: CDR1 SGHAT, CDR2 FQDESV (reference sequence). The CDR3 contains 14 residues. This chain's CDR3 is CASSLEAGIGGYTF. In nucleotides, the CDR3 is TGTGCCAGCAGCTTAGAGGCAGGGATCGGTGGCTACACCTTC.

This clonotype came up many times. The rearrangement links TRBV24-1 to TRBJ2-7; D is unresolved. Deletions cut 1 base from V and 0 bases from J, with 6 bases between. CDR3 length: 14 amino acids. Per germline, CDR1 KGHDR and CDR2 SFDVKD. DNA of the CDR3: TGTGCCACCAGTGATTTCGCCAACTCCTACGAGCAGTACTTC. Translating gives CATSDFANSYEQYF.

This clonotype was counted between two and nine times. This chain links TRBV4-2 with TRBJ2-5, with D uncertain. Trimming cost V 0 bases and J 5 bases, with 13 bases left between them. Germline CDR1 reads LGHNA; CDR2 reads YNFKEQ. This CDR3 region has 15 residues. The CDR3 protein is CASSQERRFGETQYF. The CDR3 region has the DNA TGTGCCAGCAGCCAAGAGAGACGGTTCGGCGAGACCCAGTACTTC.

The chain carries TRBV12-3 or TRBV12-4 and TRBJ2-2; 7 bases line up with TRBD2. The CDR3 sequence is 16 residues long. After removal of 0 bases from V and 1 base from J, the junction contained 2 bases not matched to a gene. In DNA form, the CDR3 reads TGTGCCAGCAGTTTAGCTAGCGGGCAGAACACCGGGGAGCTGTTTTTT. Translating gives CASSLASGQNTGELFF.

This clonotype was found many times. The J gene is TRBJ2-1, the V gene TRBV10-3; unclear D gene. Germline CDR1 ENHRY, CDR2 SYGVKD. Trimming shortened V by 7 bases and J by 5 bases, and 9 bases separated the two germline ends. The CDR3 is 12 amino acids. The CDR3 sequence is CAIKAAHNEQFF. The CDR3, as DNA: TGTGCCATCAAGGCCGCCCACAATGAGCAGTTCTTC.

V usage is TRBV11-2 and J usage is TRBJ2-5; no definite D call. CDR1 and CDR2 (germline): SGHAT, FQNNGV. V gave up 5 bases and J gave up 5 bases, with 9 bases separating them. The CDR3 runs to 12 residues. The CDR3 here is CASSSFVETQYF. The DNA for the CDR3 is TGTGCCAGCAGCAGTTTCGTGGAGACCCAGTACTTC.

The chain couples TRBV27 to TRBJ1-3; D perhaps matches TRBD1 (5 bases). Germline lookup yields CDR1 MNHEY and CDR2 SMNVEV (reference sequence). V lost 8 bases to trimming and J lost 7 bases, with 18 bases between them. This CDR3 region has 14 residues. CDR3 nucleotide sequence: TGTGCCAGCCGAGGCTGGTCGGCAGGGAACACCATATATTTT. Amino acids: CASRGWSAGNTIYF.

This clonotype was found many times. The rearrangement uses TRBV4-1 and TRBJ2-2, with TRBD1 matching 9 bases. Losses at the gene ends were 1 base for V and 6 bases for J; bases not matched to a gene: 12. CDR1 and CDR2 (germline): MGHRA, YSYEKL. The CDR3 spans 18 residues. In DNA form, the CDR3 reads TGCGCCAGCAGCCAAGGGCCGATCCGGGACAGGGTCGCCGGGGAGCTGTTTTTT. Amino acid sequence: CASSQGPIRDRVAGELFF.

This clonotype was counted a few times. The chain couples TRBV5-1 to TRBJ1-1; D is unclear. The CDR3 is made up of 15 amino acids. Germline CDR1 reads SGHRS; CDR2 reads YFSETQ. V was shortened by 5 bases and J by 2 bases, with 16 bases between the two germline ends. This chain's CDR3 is CASRPSGALNTEAFF. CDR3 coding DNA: TGCGCCAGCAGACCCTCGGGAGCGTTAAACACTGAAGCTTTCTTT.

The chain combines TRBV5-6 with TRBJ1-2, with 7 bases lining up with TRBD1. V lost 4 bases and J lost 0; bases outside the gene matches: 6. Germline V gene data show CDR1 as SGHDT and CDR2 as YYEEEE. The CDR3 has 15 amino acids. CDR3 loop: CASSQGQPTNYGYTF. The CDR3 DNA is TGTGCCAGCAGCCAGGGACAGCCGACTAACTATGGCTACACCTTC. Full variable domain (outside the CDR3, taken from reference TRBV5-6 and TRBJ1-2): DAGVTQSPTHLIKTRGQQVTLRCSPKSGHDTVSWYQQALGQGPQFIFQYYEEEERQRGNFPDRFSGHQFPNYSSELNVNALLLGDSALYLCASSQGQPTNYGYTFGSGTRLTVV.

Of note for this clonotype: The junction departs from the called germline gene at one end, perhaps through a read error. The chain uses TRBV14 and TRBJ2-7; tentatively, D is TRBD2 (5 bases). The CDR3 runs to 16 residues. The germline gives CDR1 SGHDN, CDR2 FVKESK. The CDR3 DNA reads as TGTGCCAGCAGTCAAGGGTTCATCAGCGGAATCTACGAGCAGTACTTC. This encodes CASSQGFISGIYEQYF.